One and the same sample provided the 18 T cell receptor beta chains below, sequenced in a study of blood T cell repertoires in COVID-19. This table comes from immunoSEQ multiplex PCR, and its TCRdb copy is limited to in-frame clones, with some not included. The sample has about 230,000 clones; about 83% are singletons. Material: peripheral blood. Receptor source: a man aged 40-55 years with active or convalescent COVID-19.

This rearrangement joins TRBV9 to TRBJ1-2, with D maybe TRBD1 (6 bases). Germline lookup yields CDR1 SGDLS and CDR2 YYNGEE. With 0 bases removed from V and 8 bases from J, the gap between germline ends came to 14 bases. There are 14 residues in the CDR3. The CDR3 nucleotides are TGTGCCAGCAGCGTAGACCGGGGGGCTGAGGGCTACACCTTC. Its translation is CASSVDRGAEGYTF.

The chain uses TRBV24-1 and TRBJ1-1; the D gene is possibly TRBD1 (5 bases). V lost 6 bases to trimming and J lost 3 bases, with 10 bases between them. Germline V gene sequence: CDR1 KGHDR, CDR2 SFDVKD. CDR3 size: 13 residues. CDR3 loop: CATSTRADTEAFF. The CDR3, as DNA: TGTGCCACCAGTACCAGGGCGGACACTGAAGCTTTCTTT.

V and J are TRBV29-1 and TRBJ2-3; maybe TRBD1 (5 bases). Germline V gene sequence: CDR1 SQVTM, CDR2 ANQGSEA. The CDR3 length is 13 residues. V was trimmed by 3 bases and J by 3 bases, leaving 10 bases between them. The CDR3 spells CSVEYRQTDTQYF. The CDR3 DNA sequence: TGCAGCGTTGAGTACAGACAGACAGATACGCAGTATTTT.

The chain uses TRBV5-1 and TRBJ1-3, with 7 bases lining up with TRBD1. V shed 0 bases and J 0 bases; nucleotides not matched to a gene: 9. The CDR3 extends over 18 amino acids. Germline V lookup: CDR1 SGHRS, CDR2 YFSETQ. DNA for the CDR3: TGCGCCAGCAGCTTGGAAAGGGCAGGGGGGAGCTCTGGAAACACCATATATTTT. As protein: CASSLERAGGSSGNTIYF.

The chain is built from TRBV27 and TRBJ1-4; TRBD1 agrees at 8 bases. J gave up 4 bases and V 5 bases, and 6 bases lay outside the gene matches. The CDR3 has 15 residues. The germline V gene encodes CDR1 MNHEY and CDR2 SMNVEV (reference sequence). The CDR3 DNA follows: TGTGCCAGCAGTAAGACAGGGGCCATTAATGAAAAACTGTTTTTT. Amino acid sequence: CASSKTGAINEKLFF.

The rearrangement joins TRBV6-5 to TRBJ1-3; 7 bases are a match to TRBD1. Germline CDR1 MNHEY, CDR2 SVGAGI. This CDR3 is built from 15 residues. V shed 0 bases and J 7 bases; nucleotides not matched to a gene: 6. This CDR3 reads CASSYSYRGWNTIYF. The CDR3 DNA is TGTGCCAGCAGTTACTCGTACAGGGGTTGGAACACCATATATTTT.

This chain links TRBV18 with TRBJ2-3; 10 bases map to TRBD1. The CDR3 totals 15 residues. J gave up 4 bases and V 2 bases, and 3 bases lay outside the gene matches. Looked up from germline, CDR1 is KGHSH and CDR2 is LQKENI. The CDR3 DNA follows: TGTGCCAGCTCACCAGGGGGGACAGGGGCAGATACGCAGTATTTT. It specifies CASSPGGTGADTQYF.

The rearrangement uses TRBV3-1 (or the pseudogene TRBV3-2) and TRBJ2-1; D may be TRBD2 (5 bases). The CDR3 covers 12 residues. V shed 1 base and J shed 13 bases, with 11 bases lying between them. Germline-derived CDR1 and CDR2 are LGHDT and YNNKEL (reference sequence). The CDR3 region is CASSQGVRVQFF. The CDR3 coding sequence is TGTGCCAGCAGCCAAGGAGTGAGGGTCCAGTTCTTC.

The chain joins TRBV27 to TRBJ1-1; tentatively, D is TRBD1 (6 bases). Germline V gene data show CDR1 as MNHEY and CDR2 as SMNVEV (reference sequence). Trimming took off 4 bases at V and 2 bases at J, with 8 bases between the two ends. The CDR3 contains 13 residues. The CDR3 reads CASSSGANTEAFF. The CDR3 DNA sequence: TGTGCCAGCAGTTCAGGGGCCAACACTGAAGCTTTCTTT.

This clone was found a few times. This rearrangement joins TRBV18 to TRBJ2-7, with a tentative D call TRBD1 (6 bases). The CDR3 is made up of 17 amino acids. CDR1 is KGHSH and CDR2 is LQKENI in the germline V gene. Trimming shortened V by 3 bases and J by 0 bases, and 18 bases separated the two germline ends. The chain's CDR3 is CASSPAVGASLSYEQYF. The DNA for the CDR3 is TGTGCCAGCTCACCGGCGGTGGGGGCCAGCCTCTCCTACGAGCAGTACTTC.

The rearrangement uses TRBV3-1 (or the pseudogene TRBV3-2) and TRBJ2-2; perhaps TRBD1 as D (6 bases). V dropped 2 bases and J dropped 4 bases, with 11 bases sitting between them. The V gene's germline CDR1 is LGHDT and CDR2 YNNKEL (reference sequence). The CDR3 has 15 amino acids. The DNA for the CDR3 is TGTGCCAGCAGCCAAACGGGACAAGCCACCGGGGAGCTGTTTTTT. It codes for CASSQTGQATGELFF.

V is TRBV19 and J is TRBJ1-5; tentative D call: TRBD1 (6 bases). Germline CDR1 reads LNHDA; CDR2 reads SQIVND (reference sequence). CDR3 length: 15 residues. V lost 4 bases to trimming and J lost 4 bases, with 14 bases between them. CDR3 region: CASSRTVSPNQPQHF. In DNA, the CDR3 is TGTGCCAGTAGTAGGACAGTTAGTCCTAATCAGCCCCAGCATTTT.

The chain carries TRBV30 and TRBJ1-3; D is possibly TRBD1 (6 bases). The CDR3 has 13 amino acids. CDR1 and CDR2 from the germline V gene are GTSNPN and SVGIG (reference sequence). Trimming took 7 bases from V and 1 from J, leaving 11 bases between them. The CDR3 nucleotides read TGTGCCTCTACCCAGGGGTCTGGAAACACCATATATTTT. It is translated as CASTQGSGNTIYF.

The chain's CDR3 is CAIEREAGYEQYF. The CDR3 DNA reads as TGTGCCATCGAACGGGAGGCTGGCTACGAGCAGTACTTC. This sequence joins TRBV21-1 and TRBJ2-7; the table's TRBD2 call for D was not verified on the DNA. TRBV21-1 has pseudogene status. The CDR3 consists of 13 residues.

There are a few counts of this clone. The V gene is TRBV19, the J gene TRBJ2-1; D remains unclear. CDR3 length: 16 residues. Trimming removed 7 bases from V and 0 bases from J, with 16 bases in between. Germline-derived CDR1 and CDR2 are LNHDA and SQIVND (reference sequence). The CDR3 sequence is CASTPPGESSYNEQFF. For the CDR3, the DNA is TGTGCCAGTACCCCCCCCGGAGAGAGCTCCTACAATGAGCAGTTCTTC.

The genes are TRBV11-3 and TRBJ2-7; maybe TRBD2 (7 bases). The CDR3 contains 18 residues. Germline V CDR1 and CDR2: SGHNT, YENEEA. Trimming shortened V by 4 bases and J by 2 bases, and 24 bases separated the two germline ends. CDR3 protein: CASSSSGGDTAGPYEQYF. CDR3 bases: TGTGCCAGCAGCTCTAGTGGGGGGGACACGGCAGGCCCCTACGAGCAGTACTTC.

The chain uses TRBV5-1 and TRBJ2-3; TRBD2 is a possible D gene (6 bases). Looked up from germline, CDR1 is SGHRS and CDR2 is YFSETQ. V lost 5 bases and J 0 bases, leaving 13 bases between the germline ends. CDR3 size: 15 residues. In DNA form, the CDR3 reads TGCGCCAGCAGAGGAGGGCCTTATAGCACAGATACGCAGTATTTT. It specifies CASRGGPYSTDTQYF.

This chain joins TRBV10-3 and TRBJ1-5; D is perhaps TRBD1 (5 bases). Per germline, CDR1 ENHRY and CDR2 SYGVKD. CDR3 length equals 14 residues. V lost 2 bases and J 7 bases, leaving 12 bases between the germline ends. CDR3 amino acids: CAISERQGEQPQHF. The CDR3 nucleotides are TGTGCCATCAGTGAGCGCCAGGGCGAACAGCCCCAGCATTTT.